This is a list of T cell receptor beta chains from one sample in a study of PD-L1 blockade in urothelial cancer. Clones were sequenced by immunoSEQ multiplex PCR, and TCRdb holds only the in-frame ones, with some missing. The table has about 95,000 clones, around 87% seen once. The sample was PBMCs, taken around atezolizumab (anti-PD-L1) treatment. The receptor source for this set is a man aged 60-69 years with urothelial cancer. CDR3s include the opening cysteine and the closing phenylalanine or tryptophan. The D gene is left open where the match is weak. Not all rows give a size; the values are once, few, many and, for expanded clones, a class.

j_call: TRBJ2-1
v_call: TRBV5-1
clone_size: once
d_call: TRBD2
cdr3_nt: TGCGCCAGCTTACCCGGGGGGTCCTACAATGAGCAGTTCTTC
cdr3_aa: CASLPGGSYNEQFF

j_call: TRBJ2-3
v_call: TRBV30
clone_size: .
d_call: TRBD2
cdr3_nt: TGTGCCAGCACTAGCGGGAGTTTAGCAGATACGCAGTATTTT
cdr3_aa: CASTSGSLADTQYF

j_call: TRBJ1-4
v_call: TRBV25-1
clone_size: .
d_call: TRBD1
cdr3_nt: TGTGCCACTCTGGGGACAGGGGGCCAAAAACTGTTTTTT
cdr3_aa: CATLGTGGQKLFF

j_call: TRBJ1-5
v_call: TRBV7-2
clone_size: once
d_call: .
cdr3_nt: TGTGCCAGCAGCCTCGGGGGGGCATCTCAGCCCCAGCATTTT
cdr3_aa: CASSLGGASQPQHF

j_call: TRBJ1-3
v_call: TRBV10-3
clone_size: few
d_call: .
cdr3_nt: TGTGCCATCACAAGGGACACTTCTGGAAACACCATATATTTT
cdr3_aa: CAITRDTSGNTIYF

j_call: TRBJ1-1
v_call: TRBV10-3
clone_size: .
d_call: TRBD1
cdr3_nt: TGTGCCATCAGTGAACGGGCAGGGGGCAATGAAGCTTTCTTT
cdr3_aa: CAISERAGGNEAFF

j_call: TRBJ1-1
v_call: TRBV7-3
clone_size: .
d_call: TRBD1
cdr3_nt: TGTGCCAGCAGCGCAGGACAGGGGCGCAACACTGAAGCTTTCTTT
cdr3_aa: CASSAGQGRNTEAFF

j_call: TRBJ1-1
v_call: TRBV27
clone_size: few
d_call: .
cdr3_nt: TGTGCCACCGCCCGGCTGGAGGGGATAGTTGAAGCTTTCTTT
cdr3_aa: CATARLEGIVEAFF

j_call: TRBJ2-7
v_call: TRBV5-1
clone_size: .
d_call: TRBD1
cdr3_nt: TGCGCCAGCAGCGAAAACCCGAGTCAGGGGGCCTACGAGCAGTACTTC
cdr3_aa: CASSENPSQGAYEQYF

j_call: TRBJ2-2
v_call: TRBV9
clone_size: many
d_call: TRBD1
cdr3_nt: TGTGCCAGCAGCGTAGTGTCGGGACAGATAAACACCGGGGAGCTGTTTTTT
cdr3_aa: CASSVVSGQINTGELFF

j_call: TRBJ2-7
v_call: TRBV7-2
clone_size: .
d_call: TRBD1
cdr3_nt: TGTGCCAGCAGCACGAGGACAGGGGGGGCCTACGAGCAGTACTTC
cdr3_aa: CASSTRTGGAYEQYF

j_call: TRBJ1-2
v_call: TRBV5-1
clone_size: .
d_call: .
cdr3_nt: TGCGCCAGCAGCTTGGCAGCAGCGGATGGCTACACCTTC
cdr3_aa: CASSLAAADGYTF

j_call: TRBJ2-7
v_call: TRBV11-2
clone_size: .
d_call: .
cdr3_nt: TGTGCCAGCAGCTTAAGCCAGGGGAACTCCTACGAGCAGTACTTC
cdr3_aa: CASSLSQGNSYEQYF

j_call: TRBJ2-7
v_call: TRBV27
clone_size: .
d_call: .
cdr3_nt: TGTGCCAGCAGTTCCTGGCAGGGACTGGGGCAGTACTTC
cdr3_aa: CASSSWQGLGQYF

j_call: TRBJ2-3
v_call: TRBV4-2
clone_size: .
d_call: .
cdr3_nt: TGTGCCAGCAGCCAAGGAGGGGGGGGAGACACAGATACGCAGTATTTT
cdr3_aa: CASSQGGGGDTDTQYF

j_call: TRBJ1-1
v_call: TRBV11-3
clone_size: .
d_call: TRBD1
cdr3_nt: TGTGCCAGCAGCCCTCCATTGGGGACAGGGGAAGCTTTCTTT
cdr3_aa: CASSPPLGTGEAFF

j_call: TRBJ1-1
v_call: TRBV5-1
clone_size: .
d_call: .
cdr3_nt: TGCGCCAGCAGCTTGGCCCCCTCCGGCGGTGGCACTGAAGCTTTCTTT
cdr3_aa: CASSLAPSGGGTEAFF

j_call: TRBJ2-1
v_call: TRBV7-7
clone_size: .
d_call: TRBD2
cdr3_nt: TGTGCCAGCTCCGCTACTAGCGGGGGGGCCAATGAGCAGTTCTTC
cdr3_aa: CASSATSGGANEQFF

j_call: TRBJ1-6
v_call: TRBV7-2
clone_size: .
d_call: TRBD1
cdr3_nt: TGTGCCAGCAGCTTAAGAGGAACAGGGGGCAATAATTCACCCCTCCACTTT
cdr3_aa: CASSLRGTGGNNSPLHF

j_call: TRBJ2-7
v_call: TRBV7-6
clone_size: .
d_call: TRBD2
cdr3_nt: TGTGCCAGCAGCTTAGAAGAGCGGGGGCGGGAGCAGTACTTC
cdr3_aa: CASSLEERGREQYF

j_call: TRBJ2-2
v_call: TRBV6-1
clone_size: once
d_call: .
cdr3_nt: TGTGCCAGCATTGAACAGACGAACACCGGGGAGCTGTTTTTT
cdr3_aa: CASIEQTNTGELFF

j_call: TRBJ1-2
v_call: TRBV9
clone_size: few
d_call: .
cdr3_nt: TGTGCCAGCAGCGTAGCCGAGGGTGGGATTTTGGGCTACACCTTC
cdr3_aa: CASSVAEGGILGYTF

j_call: TRBJ1-1
v_call: TRBV5-1
clone_size: .
d_call: .
cdr3_nt: TGCGCCAGCAATCTCGACACGTACACTGAAGCTTTCTTT
cdr3_aa: CASNLDTYTEAFF

j_call: TRBJ1-5
v_call: TRBV29-1
clone_size: .
d_call: TRBD1
cdr3_nt: TGCAGCGTTAGGGGACAGGGGGAACAGCCCCAGCATTTT
cdr3_aa: CSVRGQGEQPQHF